This T cell receptor beta chain was sequenced for a study of blood T cell repertoires in COVID-19. Study context: The origin of the acute and convalescent COVID-19 samples was the United States, Italy and Spain.

Per the original data handling: Estimates of nucleated cell counts were drawn from the amplification of reference gene primers. Using immunoSEQ multiplex PCR, the repertoire was profiled, and TCRdb retains in-frame clones only, with some absent. V and J calls and clone size are as listed in that table; D and trimming were resolved from the DNA. This table has 300,000 to 400,000 clones, about 87% appearing once. As regards this clone: At one end, the junction sequence differs from germline, possibly due to a read error.

Germline-derived CDR1 and CDR2 are PRHDT and FYEKMQ (reference sequence). The CDR3 has 13 residues. The chain is built from TRBV13 and TRBJ1-4; D is unresolved. The receptor was isolated from a man aged 30-40 years with COVID-19, enrolled during active disease. Sequenced material: peripheral blood. The DNA of the CDR3 is TGTGCCAGCAGCTTAAGCTTAAGGCCCGACGGGGTTTTT. It translates to CASSLSLRPDGVF.